This paragraph covers one T cell receptor (beta chain) sequence. Antigen specificity is unknown. The record originates from a study of shared clonotypes between healthy human individuals. Notes on the study in general: Some naive CD4 clonotypes, roughly 4.8%, turned up in common across a handful of donors. Memory subsets had estimated richness that was generally smaller than that of naive subsets. Though the depth was large, rarefaction showed that sorted-subset sequencing was incomplete.

Samples underwent the assay at deep level. Here immunoSEQ multiplex PCR was the method, and the copy in TCRdb shows in-frame clones only, minus some. Among around 600,000 clones listed, approximately 97% were seen once. The sequenced material came from naive CD4+ T cells sorted from blood. Stated subset: CD45RA+ positively selected. This receptor was obtained from a woman aged 30 to 39 in good health.

CDR3 DNA: TGTGCCAGCAGTACCAGGGAGTGGGGGGACACTGAAGCTTTCTTT. The encoded protein is CASSTREWGDTEAFF. The V and J genes are TRBV2 and TRBJ1-1; D might be TRBD1 (5 bases). The CDR3 extends over 15 amino acids. V lost 5 bases, J lost 3 bases, and 16 bases lay in between. Germline V gene lookup returns CDR1 SNHLY and CDR2 FYNNEI.